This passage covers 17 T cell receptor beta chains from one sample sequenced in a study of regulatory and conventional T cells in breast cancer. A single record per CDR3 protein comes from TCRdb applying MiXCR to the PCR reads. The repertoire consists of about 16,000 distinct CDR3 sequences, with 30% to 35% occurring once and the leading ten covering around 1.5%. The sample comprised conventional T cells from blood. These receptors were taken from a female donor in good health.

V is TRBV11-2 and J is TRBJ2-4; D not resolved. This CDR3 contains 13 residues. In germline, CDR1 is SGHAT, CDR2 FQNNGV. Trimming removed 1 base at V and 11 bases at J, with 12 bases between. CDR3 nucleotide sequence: TGTGCCAGCAGCTTAGGTTTCCGGATCTTTCAGTACTTC. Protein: CASSLGFRIFQYF.

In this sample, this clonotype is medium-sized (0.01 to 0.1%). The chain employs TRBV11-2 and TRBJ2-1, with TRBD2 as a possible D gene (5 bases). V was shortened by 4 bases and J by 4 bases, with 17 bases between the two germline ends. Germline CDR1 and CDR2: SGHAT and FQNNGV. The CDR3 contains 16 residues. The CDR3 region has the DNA TGTGCCAGCAGCTCCCGGGGTGGCCTGACGTACAATGAGCAGTTCTTC. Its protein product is CASSSRGGLTYNEQFF. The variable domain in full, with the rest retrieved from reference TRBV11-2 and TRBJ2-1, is EAGVAQSPRYKIIEKRQSVAFWCNPISGHATLYWYQQILGQGPKLLIQFQNNGVVDDSQLPKDRFSAERLKGVDSTLKIQPAKLEDSAVYLCASSSRGGLTYNEQFFGPGTRLTVL.

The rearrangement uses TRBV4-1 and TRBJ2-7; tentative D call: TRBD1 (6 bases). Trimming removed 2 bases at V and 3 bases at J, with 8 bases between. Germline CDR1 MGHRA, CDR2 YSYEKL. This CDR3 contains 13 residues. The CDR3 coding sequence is TGCGCCAGCAGCCAAACAGGGAACTACGAGCAGTACTTC. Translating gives CASSQTGNYEQYF.

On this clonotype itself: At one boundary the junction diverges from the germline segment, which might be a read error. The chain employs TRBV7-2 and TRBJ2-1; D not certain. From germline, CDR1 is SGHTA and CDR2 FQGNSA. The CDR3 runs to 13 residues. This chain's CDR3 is CASSLGRNNERFF. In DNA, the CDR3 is TGTGCCAGCAGCTTAGGACGGAATAATGAGCGGTTCTTC.

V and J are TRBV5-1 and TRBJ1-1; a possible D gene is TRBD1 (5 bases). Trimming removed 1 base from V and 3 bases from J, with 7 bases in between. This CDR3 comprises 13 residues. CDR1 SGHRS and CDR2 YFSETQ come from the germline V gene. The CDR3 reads CASSLMGDTEAFF. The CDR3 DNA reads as TGCGCCAGCAGCTTGATGGGGGACACTGAAGCTTTCTTT. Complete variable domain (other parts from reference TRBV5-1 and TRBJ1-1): KAGVTQTPRYLIKTRGQQVTLSCSPISGHRSVSWYQQTPGQGLQFLFEYFSETQRNKGNFPGRFSGRQFSNSRSEMNVSTLELGDSALYLCASSLMGDTEAFFGQGTRLTVV.

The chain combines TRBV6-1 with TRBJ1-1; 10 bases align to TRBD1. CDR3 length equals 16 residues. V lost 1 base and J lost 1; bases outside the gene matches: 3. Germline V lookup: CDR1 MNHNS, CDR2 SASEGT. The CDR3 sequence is CASSEEGQGKNTEAFF. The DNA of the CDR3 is TGTGCCAGCAGTGAAGAGGGACAGGGGAAGAACACTGAAGCTTTCTTT.

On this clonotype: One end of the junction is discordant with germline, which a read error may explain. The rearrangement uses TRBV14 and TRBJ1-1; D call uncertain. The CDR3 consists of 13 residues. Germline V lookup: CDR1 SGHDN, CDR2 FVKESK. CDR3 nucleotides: TGTGCCGGCAGCCTAAGAACCCCCACTGAAGCTTTCTTT. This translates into CAGSLRTPTEAFF.

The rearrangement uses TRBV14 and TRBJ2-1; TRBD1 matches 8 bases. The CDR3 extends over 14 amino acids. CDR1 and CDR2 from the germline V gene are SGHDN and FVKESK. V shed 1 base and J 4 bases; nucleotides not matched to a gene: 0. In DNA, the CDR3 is TGTGCCAGCAGCCAAGGGACAGGGTACAATGAGCAGTTCTTC. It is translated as CASSQGTGYNEQFF.

The CDR3 here is CASSVDGSGNTIYF. The CDR3 DNA sequence: TGTGCCAGCAGCGTAGATGGTTCTGGAAACACCATATATTTT. The chain joins TRBV9 to TRBJ1-3, with D uncertain. CDR3 size: 14 residues. From germline, CDR1 is SGDLS and CDR2 YYNGEE. V lost 0 bases to trimming and J lost 1 base, with 5 bases between them.

DNA of the CDR3: TGTGCCATCAGTGAGCTCAGGGAACCGGGCACCTTC. The encoded protein is CAISELREPGTF. The chain recombines TRBV10-3 with TRBJ1-2; possible D gene TRBD1, 5 bases. This CDR3 has 12 residues. Germline assignment: CDR1 ENHRY and CDR2 SYGVKD. Deletions cut 2 bases from V and 13 bases from J, with 14 bases between.

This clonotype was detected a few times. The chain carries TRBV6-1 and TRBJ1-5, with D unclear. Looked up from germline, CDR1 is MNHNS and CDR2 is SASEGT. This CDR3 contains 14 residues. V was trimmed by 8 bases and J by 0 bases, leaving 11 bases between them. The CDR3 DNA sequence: TGTGCCAGCTCGCAGCCATATAGCAATCAGCCCCAGCATTTT. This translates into CASSQPYSNQPQHF.

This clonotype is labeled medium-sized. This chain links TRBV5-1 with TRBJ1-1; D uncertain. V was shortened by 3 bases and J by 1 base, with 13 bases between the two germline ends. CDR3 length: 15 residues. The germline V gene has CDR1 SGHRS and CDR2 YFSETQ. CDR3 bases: TGCGCCAGCAGCTCTATTGGGAGGCGGAACACTGAAGCTTTCTTT. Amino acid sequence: CASSSIGRRNTEAFF.

CDR3 sequence reads: CASSPGPAGYTDTQYF. The CDR3 nucleotides read TGTGCCAGCAGCCCCGGACCAGCGGGATACACAGATACGCAGTATTTT. The J gene is TRBJ2-3, the V gene TRBV7-9; 7 bases line up with TRBD2. This CDR3 is 16 amino acids long. Germline V gene sequence: CDR1 SEHNR, CDR2 FQNEAQ (reference sequence). J gave up 2 bases and V 5 bases, and 10 bases lay outside the gene matches.

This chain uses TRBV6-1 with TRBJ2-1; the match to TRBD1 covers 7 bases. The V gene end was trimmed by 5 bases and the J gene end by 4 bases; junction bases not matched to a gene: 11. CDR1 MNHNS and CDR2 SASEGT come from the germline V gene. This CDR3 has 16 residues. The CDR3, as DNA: TGTGCCAGCAGTTACGGACAGGCCCTCCTTTACAATGAGCAGTTCTTC. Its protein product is CASSYGQALLYNEQFF.

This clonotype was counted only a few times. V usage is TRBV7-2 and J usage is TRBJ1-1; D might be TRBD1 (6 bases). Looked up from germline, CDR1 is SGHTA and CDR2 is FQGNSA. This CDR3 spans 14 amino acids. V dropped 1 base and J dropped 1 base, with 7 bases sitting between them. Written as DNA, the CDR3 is TGTGCCAGCAGCTTAGGGACAGCGAACACTGAAGCTTTCTTT. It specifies CASSLGTANTEAFF.

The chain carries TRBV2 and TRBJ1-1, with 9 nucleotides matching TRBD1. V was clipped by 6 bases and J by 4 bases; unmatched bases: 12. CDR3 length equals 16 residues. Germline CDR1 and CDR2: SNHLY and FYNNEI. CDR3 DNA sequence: TGTGCCAGCAGCCCGAACCGACAGGGGGTCCCCACTGAAGCTTTCTTT. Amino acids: CASSPNRQGVPTEAFF.

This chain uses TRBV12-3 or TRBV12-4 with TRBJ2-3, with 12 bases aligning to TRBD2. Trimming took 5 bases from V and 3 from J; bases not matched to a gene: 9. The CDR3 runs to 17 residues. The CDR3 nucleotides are TGTGCCAGCAGTCTGAGGACTAGCGGGGATATAACAGATACGCAGTATTTT. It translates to CASSLRTSGDITDTQYF.